The present TCR beta chain was sequenced within a study of blood T cells in healthy people across ages. Trimming at V came to 4 bases and at J to 2 bases, leaving 8 bases not matched to a gene. The CDR3 is made up of 15 amino acids. The germline gives CDR1 SGHKS, CDR2 YYEKEE (reference sequence). Then a second PCR, running about 6 to 12 cycles, was carried out with a sample-barcoded 5' primer and a J-beta primer mix. TCRdb fed the 5' RACE reads into MiXCR, producing one record per CDR3 protein. The sample consists of 1.5 million to 1.8 million distinct CDR3 sequences, less than 45% of them appearing once.

V gene TRBV5-5 combines with J gene TRBJ1-1; 7 positions match TRBD1. This clonotype was sampled from a woman younger than 35 in good health. Material: blood. CDR3 loop: CASSGDSLINTEAFF. The DNA of the CDR3 is TGTGCCAGCAGCGGGGACAGCCTGATTAACACTGAAGCTTTCTTT.